Following are 20 T cell receptor beta chains from one sample sequenced in a study of shared clonotypes between healthy human individuals. Method: immunoSEQ multiplex PCR; TCRdb's copy keeps in-frame clones and lacks some. The sample includes 2 million to 2.5 million clones, approximately 94% of them seen just once. The specimen was naive CD4+ T cells sorted from blood. The subset was: CD45RA+ positively selected. Receptors originate from a man in his late teens or twenties in good health.

The rearrangement uses TRBV30 and TRBJ1-3; D unresolved. The germline V gene has CDR1 GTSNPN and CDR2 SVGIG (reference sequence). This CDR3 comprises 13 residues. The ends were cut back, 1 base at V and 4 bases at J, with 8 bases in the middle. The CDR3 DNA reads as TGTGCCTGGAGTGCAACCAGCGGAAACACCATATATTTT. It codes for CAWSATSGNTIYF.

This clone was seen just once. CDR3 sequence (DNA): TGTGCCATCAGTGACAGTGAAACTAGCGGCTCCTACGAGCAGTACTTC. Translation: CAISDSETSGSYEQYF. The chain links TRBV10-3 to TRBJ2-7; the match to TRBD2 covers 8 bases. This CDR3 spans 16 amino acids. Germline V gene sequence: CDR1 ENHRY, CDR2 SYGVKD. Losses at the gene ends were 3 bases for V and 0 bases for J; bases not matched to a gene: 7.

A single count supports this clone. The V call is TRBV10-3, the J call TRBJ1-2, with 7 bases fitting TRBD1. The ends lost 2 bases at V and 8 bases at J; junction bases unmatched: 8. The CDR3 consists of 14 residues. CDR1 and CDR2 (germline): ENHRY, SYGVKD. Here the CDR3 reads CAISENEGAGGYTF. In nucleotides, the CDR3 is TGTGCCATCAGTGAGAACGAGGGGGCAGGGGGCTACACCTTC.

This clone showed up just once. V and J are TRBV2 and TRBJ2-2, with D perhaps assigned TRBD1 or TRBD2 (5 bases each). The germline CDR1 and CDR2 sequences are SNHLY and FYNNEI. The CDR3 is made up of 16 amino acids. Trimming took 4 bases from V and 5 from J, leaving 17 bases between them. CDR3 amino acids: CASSVGRESRTGELFF. In DNA form, the CDR3 reads TGTGCCAGCAGTGTGGGCAGGGAGAGTCGGACCGGGGAGCTGTTTTTT.

The V call is TRBV5-6, the J call TRBJ2-6; no definite D call. V shed 7 bases and J shed 0 bases, with 11 bases lying between them. The CDR3 is made up of 15 amino acids. Germline CDR1 SGHDT, CDR2 YYEEEE. CDR3 DNA sequence: TGTGCCAGCCAATACGGATTCTCTGGGGCCAACGTCCTGACTTTC. Its translation: CASQYGFSGANVLTF.

The chain is built from TRBV19 and TRBJ1-6; D ambiguous. Germline loops: CDR1 LNHDA, CDR2 SQIVND (reference sequence). This CDR3 has 15 amino acids. Trimming cost V 5 bases and J 4 bases, with 12 bases left between them. The CDR3 region is CASSEQTGYNSPLHF. CDR3 DNA: TGTGCCAGTAGTGAACAGACGGGATATAATTCACCCCTCCACTTT.

The chain has TRBV10-3 and TRBJ2-7, with D possibly matching TRBD2 (6 bases). Trimming took off 3 bases at V and 0 bases at J, with 6 bases between the two ends. This CDR3 has 13 amino acids. Germline CDR1 reads ENHRY; CDR2 reads SYGVKD. The CDR3 protein is CAISDGSSYEQYF. In DNA, the CDR3 is TGTGCCATCAGTGACGGGAGCTCCTACGAGCAGTACTTC.

The chain uses TRBV29-1 and TRBJ1-5; D not resolved. The V end lost 0 bases, the J end lost 6 bases, and 9 bases lay between the germline ends. CDR3 length: 13 residues. CDR1 and CDR2 from the germline V gene are SQVTM and ANQGSEA. The DNA for the CDR3 is TGCAGCGTTGAAGAACCGGAGGGTCAGCCCCAGCATTTT. This gives the protein CSVEEPEGQPQHF.

The CDR3 sequence is CASTPGLDYGYTF. The CDR3, as DNA: TGTGCCAGTACCCCGGGGCTGGACTATGGCTACACCTTC. V is TRBV19 and J is TRBJ1-2, with a weak D call TRBD1 (5 bases). CDR3 length: 13 amino acids. Per the germline V gene, CDR1 is LNHDA and CDR2 is SQIVND (reference sequence). V dropped 7 bases and J dropped 3 bases, with 12 bases sitting between them.

The rearrangement uses TRBV28 and TRBJ1-1; D gene unclear. Germline V CDR1 and CDR2: MDHEN, SYDVKM. V was shortened by 8 bases and J by 1 base, with 11 bases between the two germline ends. CDR3 length: 13 residues. The CDR3 sequence: CASSKDGNTEAFF. CDR3 DNA sequence: TGTGCCAGCTCCAAGGATGGGAACACTGAAGCTTTCTTT.

This chain links TRBV7-2 with TRBJ2-7; D is unresolved. The CDR3 length is 13 residues. Germline CDR1 is SGHTA and CDR2 is FQGNSA. V was cut by 3 bases and J by 3 bases, with 9 bases left in between. The CDR3 region is CASSFYSDYEQYF. DNA for the CDR3: TGTGCCAGCAGCTTTTACTCGGACTACGAGCAGTACTTC.

V gene TRBV7-9 combines with J gene TRBJ2-7; D is perhaps TRBD2 (6 bases). Germline values: CDR1 SEHNR, CDR2 FQNEAQ (reference sequence). Trimming left V 6 bases short and J 7 bases short, with 28 bases between. The length of the CDR3 is 17 residues. CDR3 nucleotides: TGTGCCAGCAGACCTCGGCGCTCCGGGGACCTCCGGGAGGAGCAGTACTTC. Translation gives CASRPRRSGDLREEQYF.

The V call is TRBV5-4, the J call TRBJ1-5; no definite D call. Trimming stripped 2 bases from V and 2 bases from J, with 5 bases between. Per germline, CDR1 SGHNT and CDR2 YYREEE (reference sequence). CDR3 size: 13 residues. The CDR3 coding sequence is TGTGCCAGCAGCTTCGGCGGCAATCAGCCCCAGCATTTT. Translation gives CASSFGGNQPQHF.

The chain joins TRBV5-1 to TRBJ2-7, with 8 bases that match TRBD1. The CDR3 extends over 14 amino acids. V lost 6 bases and J lost 2; bases outside the gene matches: 7. CDR1 is SGHRS, CDR2 YFSETQ, per germline. The CDR3 spells CASIPNRGTYEQYF. DNA for the CDR3: TGCGCCAGCATCCCCAACAGGGGGACCTACGAGCAGTACTTC.

Written as DNA, the CDR3 is TGCGCCAGCAGCCAAGACGAGGCGGGACGGGCCAAAAACATTCAGTACTTC. As protein: CASSQDEAGRAKNIQYF. The V gene is TRBV4-1, the J gene TRBJ2-4; D is possibly TRBD2 (6 bases). Trimming cost V 0 bases and J 1 base, with 13 bases left between them. The length of the CDR3 is 17 residues. Germline V gene data show CDR1 as MGHRA and CDR2 as YSYEKL.

The V gene is TRBV28, the J gene TRBJ2-3, with 13 nucleotides matching TRBD2. V lost 6 bases, J lost 2 bases, and 5 bases stayed unmatched. Per germline, CDR1 MDHEN and CDR2 SYDVKM. The CDR3 consists of 16 residues. The CDR3 is CASRSGTSGATDTQYF. Written as DNA, the CDR3 is TGTGCCAGCAGATCGGGGACTAGCGGGGCCACAGATACGCAGTATTTT.

This chain links TRBV9 with TRBJ2-1; 9 bases align to TRBD2. The CDR3 sequence is 16 residues long. Germline V gene sequence: CDR1 SGDLS, CDR2 YYNGEE. J lost 5 bases, V lost 1 base, and 7 bases had no gene match. The CDR3 nucleotides read TGTGCCAGCAGCGTAAGTTCGCTAGCGGGGAACAATGAGCAGTTCTTC. Translating it yields CASSVSSLAGNNEQFF.

This chain links TRBV4-2 with TRBJ1-2; D gene ambiguous. Germline CDR1 LGHNA, CDR2 YNFKEQ. The V end lost 4 bases, the J end lost 1 base, and 16 bases lay between the germline ends. The CDR3 contains 16 residues. In DNA, the CDR3 is TGTGCCAGCAGCCGGATGACGGAACCTAATAACTATGGCTACACCTTC. Its protein product is CASSRMTEPNNYGYTF.

The CDR3 region has the DNA TGTGCCAGCAGCTTTTGGGCGGTGGGGGCCAGATATGGCTACACCTTC. This sequence encodes CASSFWAVGARYGYTF. The chain has TRBV5-4 and TRBJ1-2; weak D call: TRBD1 (6 bases). Per germline, CDR1 SGHNT and CDR2 YYREEE (reference sequence). Trimming shortened V by 2 bases and J by 5 bases, and 19 bases separated the two germline ends. The CDR3 runs to 16 residues.

The V call is TRBV9, the J call TRBJ2-2; D might be TRBD1 or TRBD2, each matching 5 bases. The CDR3 has 16 residues. Germline CDR1 SGDLS, CDR2 YYNGEE. Trimming shortened V by 0 bases and J by 5 bases, and 14 bases separated the two germline ends. In DNA, the CDR3 is TGTGCCAGCAGCGTAGGCTTGCAGGGAGAAACCGGGGAGCTGTTTTTT. This encodes CASSVGLQGETGELFF.